This T cell receptor (beta chain) was recorded in a study of T cell responses to AZD1222 COVID-19 vaccine. Findings of the study overall: Distributed over spike, vaccine-associated CD4 TCRs predominated at 160-218 and 743-854. Nearly half of spike-specific TCRs reportedly target unmutated variant regions.

The method was immunoSEQ multiplex PCR; TCRdb's version includes in-frame clones alone and lacks a portion of them. The sample records roughly 96,000 clones, around nine tenths being singletons. About this clone itself: The antigen is undetermined.

The sequence came from an adult in good health. The sequencing used peripheral blood, collected on day 0 of AZD1222 vaccination.

CDR3: CASSQDPAGIYEQFF. The CDR3 nucleotides are TGCGCCAGCAGCCAAGATCCAGCGGGAATCTATGAGCAGTTCTTC. The rearrangement uses TRBV4-1 and TRBJ2-1, with 7 nucleotides matching TRBD2. CDR3 size: 15 residues. With 0 bases clipped from V and 8 bases from J, the junction kept 7 bases outside the gene matches. In germline, CDR1 is MGHRA, CDR2 YSYEKL.